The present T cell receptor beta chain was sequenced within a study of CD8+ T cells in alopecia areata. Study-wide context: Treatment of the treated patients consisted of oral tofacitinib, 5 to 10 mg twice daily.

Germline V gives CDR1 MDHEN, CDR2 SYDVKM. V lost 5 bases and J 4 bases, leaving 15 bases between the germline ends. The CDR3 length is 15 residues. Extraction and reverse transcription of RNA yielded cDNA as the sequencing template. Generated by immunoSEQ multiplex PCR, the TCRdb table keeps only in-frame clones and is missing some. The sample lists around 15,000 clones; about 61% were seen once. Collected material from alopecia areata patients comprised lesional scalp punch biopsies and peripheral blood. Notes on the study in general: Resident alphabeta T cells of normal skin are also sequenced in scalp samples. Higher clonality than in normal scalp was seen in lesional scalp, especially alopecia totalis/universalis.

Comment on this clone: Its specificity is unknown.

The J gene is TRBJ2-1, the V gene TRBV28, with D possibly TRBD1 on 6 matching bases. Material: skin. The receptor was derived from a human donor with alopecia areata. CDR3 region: CASSLPGAGYNEQFF. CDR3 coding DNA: TGTGCCAGCAGTCTACCAGGGGCAGGATACAATGAGCAGTTCTTC.